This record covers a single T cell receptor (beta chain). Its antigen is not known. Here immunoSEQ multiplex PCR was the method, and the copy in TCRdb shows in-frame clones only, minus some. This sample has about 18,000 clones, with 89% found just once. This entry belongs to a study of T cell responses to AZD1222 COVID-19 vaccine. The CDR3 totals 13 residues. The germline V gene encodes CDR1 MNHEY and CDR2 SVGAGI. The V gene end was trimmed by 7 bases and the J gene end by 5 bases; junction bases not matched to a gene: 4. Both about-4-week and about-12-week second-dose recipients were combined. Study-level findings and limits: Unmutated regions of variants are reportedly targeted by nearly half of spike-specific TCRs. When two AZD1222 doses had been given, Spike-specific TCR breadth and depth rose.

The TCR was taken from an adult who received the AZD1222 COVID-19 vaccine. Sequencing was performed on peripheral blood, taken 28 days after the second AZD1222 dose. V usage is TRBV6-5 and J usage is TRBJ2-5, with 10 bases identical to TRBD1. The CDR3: CASTGQGWETQYF. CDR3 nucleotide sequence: TGTGCCAGCACGGGACAGGGGTGGGAGACCCAGTACTTC.